The sequence of this T cell receptor beta chain was determined in a study of T cells in Graves' hyperthyroidism and ophthalmopathy. Diagnosis relied on clinical symptoms, serum thyroxine and TRAb, thyroid ultrasound and orbital computed tomography. This CDR3 has 13 amino acids. V was pared by 6 bases and J by 2 bases, with 10 bases between. The germline CDR1 and CDR2 sequences are MNHNS and SASEGT. RNA transcripts yielded amplified TCR beta CDR3 regions. RT-PCR in the first round (using the HTBI primer set) targeted the TCR CDR3. TCRdb ran MiXCR on the multiplex PCR reads and lists one entry per CDR3 protein. This sample has hundreds of thousands of distinct CDR3 sequences, with about 17% found just once.

The receptor's source is a woman in her 50s with Graves' hyperthyroidism that later progressed to Graves' ophthalmopathy. The rearrangement uses TRBV6-1 and TRBJ1-2; maybe TRBD1 (5 bases). Material: blood. The CDR3 bases are TGTGCCAGCAGGCCGGGGGACAACTATGGCTACACCTTC. Translating it yields CASRPGDNYGYTF.